Following are 19 T cell receptor beta chains from one sample sequenced in a study of PD-L1 blockade in urothelial cancer. Assay: immunoSEQ multiplex PCR; the TCRdb copy retains only in-frame clones and omits some. The sample lists 25,000 to 30,000 clones, roughly 86% seen once, with around 3.2% in the top ten. This sample comprised PBMCs, obtained around atezolizumab (anti-PD-L1) treatment. The receptor set was obtained from a man aged 45-65 years with urothelial cancer.

This sequence joins TRBV5-1 and TRBJ2-2, with TRBD2 as a possible D gene (7 bases). There are 17 residues in the CDR3. V was clipped by 4 bases and J by 3 bases, with 19 bases between them. Germline CDR1 reads SGHRS; CDR2 reads YFSETQ. The CDR3, as DNA: TGCGCCAGCAGCCCCTTGGGGCGGGGGCGAGACACCGGGGAGCTGTTTTTT. This sequence encodes CASSPLGRGRDTGELFF.

CDR3 coding DNA: TGTGCCAGCAGCCCGAGGGAGGGACCGGTTTATGGCTACACCTTC. Translating gives CASSPREGPVYGYTF. This chain connects TRBV6-5 to TRBJ1-2; TRBD1 might be the D (5 bases). Trimming shortened V by 6 bases and J by 5 bases, and 19 bases separated the two germline ends. The CDR3 contains 15 residues. Germline-derived CDR1 and CDR2 are MNHEY and SVGAGI.

The J gene is TRBJ2-2, the V gene TRBV2; 8 nucleotides line up with TRBD2. The CDR3 is made up of 14 amino acids. Germline values: CDR1 SNHLY, CDR2 FYNNEI. J was trimmed by 3 bases and V by 6 bases; bases with no gene match: 3. The CDR3, as DNA: TGTGCCAGCAGGGCCGGGGGGGACACCGGGGAGCTGTTTTTT. It is translated as CASRAGGDTGELFF.

J is TRBJ2-3 and V is TRBV4-1, with no clear D. Trimming took 3 bases from V and 0 from J, leaving 7 bases between them. The CDR3 runs 14 residues. Germline V gives CDR1 MGHRA, CDR2 YSYEKL. CDR3 loop: CASSHRESTDTQYF. The DNA of the CDR3 is TGCGCCAGCAGCCACCGAGAAAGCACAGATACGCAGTATTTT.

V gene TRBV19 combines with J gene TRBJ2-1; D gene uncertain. The CDR3 extends over 13 amino acids. V was clipped by 3 bases and J by 6 bases, with 9 bases between them. Germline CDR1 reads LNHDA; CDR2 reads SQIVND (reference sequence). The CDR3 reads CASSISSFNEQFF. The CDR3 DNA reads as TGTGCCAGTAGTATTTCTAGTTTCAATGAGCAGTTCTTC.

In this sample, this clone turned up once. The genes are TRBV5-1 and TRBJ2-7, with 13 nucleotides matching TRBD2. The J segment lost 4 bases and the V segment lost 0 bases, leaving 4 bases of the junction unmatched. The germline V gene encodes CDR1 SGHRS and CDR2 YFSETQ. The CDR3 has 16 residues. The CDR3 DNA reads TGCGCCAGCAGCTTGGGAGGGACTAGCGGGAATTACGAGCAGTACTTC. This encodes CASSLGGTSGNYEQYF.

The V and J genes are TRBV6-1 and TRBJ2-7; D is possibly TRBD2 (6 bases). Looked up from germline, CDR1 is MNHNS and CDR2 is SASEGT. The CDR3 is 17 residues long. Deletions cut 2 bases from V and 0 bases from J, with 17 bases between. DNA for the CDR3: TGTGCCAGCAGTGAATTGGAGGGACGGATGAGCTCCTACGAGCAGTACTTC. Amino acids: CASSELEGRMSSYEQYF.

This chain joins TRBV5-4 and TRBJ2-1; D uncertain. Trimming pared 0 bases from V and 3 bases from J, leaving 4 bases between. From germline, CDR1 is SGHNT and CDR2 YYREEE (reference sequence). The CDR3 runs 13 residues. CDR3 loop: CASSLASYNEQFF. In nucleotides, the CDR3 is TGTGCCAGCAGCTTGGCCAGCTACAATGAGCAGTTCTTC.

This chain joins TRBV11-1 and TRBJ2-1; TRBD1 matches at 9 bases. The germline V gene has CDR1 SGHAT and CDR2 FQDESV (reference sequence). This CDR3 is 14 amino acids long. With V trimmed by 5 bases and J by 7 bases, 6 bases remained unmatched. CDR3 nucleotide sequence: TGTGCCAGCAGCCCAGACAGGGGGAAAAATGAGCAGTTCTTC. It specifies CASSPDRGKNEQFF.

The J gene is TRBJ2-7, the V gene TRBV1; no check of the table's D call, TRBD2, against the DNA was made. TRBV1 is marked as a pseudogene. The CDR3 is 20 amino acids. The CDR3 DNA reads as TGCACCAGCAGCCAATGGTTCGGGACTAGCGGGAGGAGGGATCCGTACGAGCAGTACTTC. It specifies CTSSQWFGTSGRRDPYEQYF.

This chain connects TRBV19 to TRBJ1-3, with D uncertain. This CDR3 region has 12 residues. Germline CDR1 and CDR2: LNHDA and SQIVND (reference sequence). V was pared by 6 bases and J by 2 bases, with 5 bases between. The CDR3 here is CASRSAGNTIYF. For the CDR3, the DNA is TGTGCCAGTAGATCAGCTGGAAACACCATATATTTT.

The chain recombines TRBV11-2 with TRBJ2-2; no reliable D call. Between the trimmed V and J ends, which lost 1 base and 3 bases, there was a span of 6 bases. Germline V gene lookup returns CDR1 SGHAT and CDR2 FQNNGV. This CDR3 has 14 residues. CDR3 in DNA: TGTGCCAGCAGCTTAGTCCGGTACACCGGGGAGCTGTTTTTT. Translating it yields CASSLVRYTGELFF.

The J gene is TRBJ2-1, the V gene TRBV6-1; 10 bases are a match to TRBD2. V dropped 3 bases and J dropped 3; count of bases not matched to a gene: 2. CDR3 size: 15 residues. Per the germline V gene, CDR1 is MNHNS and CDR2 is SASEGT. The CDR3: CASSDIAGGYNEQFF. The DNA for the CDR3 is TGTGCCAGCAGTGATATAGCGGGAGGCTACAATGAGCAGTTCTTC.

The chain couples TRBV2 to TRBJ2-7; 7 bases map to TRBD2. Germline V gene sequence: CDR1 SNHLY, CDR2 FYNNEI. The CDR3 runs to 13 residues. The trim removed 6 bases at V and 5 bases at J, leaving 7 bases unmatched. The CDR3 region has the DNA TGTGCCAGCAGGTTCGCTAGCGGAAACGAGCAGTACTTC. Amino acids: CASRFASGNEQYF.

The genes are TRBV5-1 and TRBJ2-7, with 10 nucleotides matching TRBD1. The germline gives CDR1 SGHRS, CDR2 YFSETQ. There are 18 residues in the CDR3. The ends lost 5 bases at V and 5 bases at J; junction bases unmatched: 19. The CDR3 bases are TGCGCCAGCAGAGGGACCGGGACAGGGGATCTTCCTGGGGACGAGCAGTACTTC. It specifies CASRGTGTGDLPGDEQYF.

The J gene is TRBJ2-1, the V gene TRBV27; 11 bases are shared with TRBD2. The V gene's germline CDR1 is MNHEY and CDR2 SMNVEV (reference sequence). This CDR3 is built from 18 residues. Trimming removed 2 bases from V and 1 base from J; junction bases left unmatched: 7. The CDR3 sequence is CASSLRLAGGRSYNEQFF. For the CDR3, the DNA is TGTGCCAGCAGTTTACGTCTAGCGGGAGGCAGGTCCTACAATGAGCAGTTCTTC.

A note on this clone: One end of the junction does not line up with germline, which may come from a read error. The chain couples TRBV7-7 to TRBJ2-5; TRBD1 aligns across 10 bases. The germline gives CDR1 SSHAT, CDR2 FNYEAQ (reference sequence). The CDR3 length is 15 residues. The CDR3 coding sequence is TGTGCTAGCAGCGCGGACAGGGGGTACCAAGAGACCCAGTACTTC. It encodes CASSADRGYQETQYF.

The chain couples TRBV11-2 to TRBJ2-5; 7 bases agree with TRBD1. Germline CDR1 and CDR2: SGHAT and FQNNGV. Trimming cost V 5 bases and J 1 base; bases outside gene matches: 1. The CDR3 spans 13 residues. The CDR3 loop reads CASSRDSQETQYF. Written as DNA, the CDR3 is TGTGCCAGCAGCAGGGACAGCCAAGAGACCCAGTACTTC.

J is TRBJ1-6 and V is TRBV6-1; TRBD1 agrees at 8 bases. CDR1 and CDR2 from the germline V gene are MNHNS and SASEGT. The CDR3 consists of 13 residues. V lost 6 bases and J lost 9; bases outside the gene matches: 4. The CDR3 DNA sequence: TGTGCCAGCAGAGACAGGGGAAGTTCACCCCTCCACTTT. As protein: CASRDRGSSPLHF.